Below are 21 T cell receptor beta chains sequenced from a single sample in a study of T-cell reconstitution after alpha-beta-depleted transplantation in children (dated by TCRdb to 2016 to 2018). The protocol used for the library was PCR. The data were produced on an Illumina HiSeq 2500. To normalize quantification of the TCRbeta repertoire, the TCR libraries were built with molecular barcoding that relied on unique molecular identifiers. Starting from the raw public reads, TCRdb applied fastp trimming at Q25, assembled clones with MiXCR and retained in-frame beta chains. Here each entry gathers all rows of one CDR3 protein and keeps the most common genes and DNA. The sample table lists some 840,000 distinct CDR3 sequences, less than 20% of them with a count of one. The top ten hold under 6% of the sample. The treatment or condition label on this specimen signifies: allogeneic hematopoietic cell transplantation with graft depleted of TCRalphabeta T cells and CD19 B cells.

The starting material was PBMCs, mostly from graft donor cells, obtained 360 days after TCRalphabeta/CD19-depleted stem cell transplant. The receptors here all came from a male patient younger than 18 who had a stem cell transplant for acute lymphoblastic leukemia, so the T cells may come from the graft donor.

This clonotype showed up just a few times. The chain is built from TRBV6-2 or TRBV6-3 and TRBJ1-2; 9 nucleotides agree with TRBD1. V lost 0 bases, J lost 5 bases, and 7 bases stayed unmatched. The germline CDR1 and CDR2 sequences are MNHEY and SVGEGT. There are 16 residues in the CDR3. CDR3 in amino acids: CASSYSRDREMYGYTF. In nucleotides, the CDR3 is TGTGCCAGCAGTTACTCGAGGGACAGGGAGATGTATGGCTACACCTTC.

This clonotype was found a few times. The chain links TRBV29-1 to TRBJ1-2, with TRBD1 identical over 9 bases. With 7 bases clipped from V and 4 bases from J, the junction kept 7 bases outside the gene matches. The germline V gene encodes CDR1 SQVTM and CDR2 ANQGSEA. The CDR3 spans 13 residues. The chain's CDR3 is CSGEDRGGYGYTF. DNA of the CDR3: TGCAGCGGAGAGGACAGGGGAGGCTATGGCTACACCTTC.

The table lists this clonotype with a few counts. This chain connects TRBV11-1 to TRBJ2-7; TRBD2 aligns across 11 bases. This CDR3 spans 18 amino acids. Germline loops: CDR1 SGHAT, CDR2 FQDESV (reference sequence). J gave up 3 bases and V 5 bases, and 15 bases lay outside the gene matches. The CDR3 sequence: CASSPPGLAANTVYEQYF. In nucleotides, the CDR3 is TGTGCCAGCAGCCCCCCGGGACTAGCGGCCAACACCGTCTACGAGCAGTACTTC.

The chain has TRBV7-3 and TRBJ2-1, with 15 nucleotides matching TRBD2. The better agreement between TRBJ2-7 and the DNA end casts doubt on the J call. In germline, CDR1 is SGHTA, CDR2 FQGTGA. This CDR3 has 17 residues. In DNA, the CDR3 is TGTGCCAGCAGCTTAGCCGCAGGGACTAGCGGGAGGTATGAGCAGTACTTC. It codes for CASSLAAGTSGRYEQYF.

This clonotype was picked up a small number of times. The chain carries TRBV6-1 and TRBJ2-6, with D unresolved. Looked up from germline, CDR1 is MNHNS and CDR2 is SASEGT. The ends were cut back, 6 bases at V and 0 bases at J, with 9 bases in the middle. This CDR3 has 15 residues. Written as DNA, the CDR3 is TGTGCCAGCAGCGTCAGGTTCTCTGGGGCCAACGTCCTGACTTTC. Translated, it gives CASSVRFSGANVLTF.

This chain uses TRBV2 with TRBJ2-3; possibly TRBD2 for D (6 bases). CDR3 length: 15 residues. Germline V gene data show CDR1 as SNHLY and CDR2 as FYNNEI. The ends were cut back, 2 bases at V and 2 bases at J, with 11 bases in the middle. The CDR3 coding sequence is TGTGCCAGCAGTGAATTGGGACTCGACACAGATACGCAGTATTTT. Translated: CASSELGLDTDTQYF.

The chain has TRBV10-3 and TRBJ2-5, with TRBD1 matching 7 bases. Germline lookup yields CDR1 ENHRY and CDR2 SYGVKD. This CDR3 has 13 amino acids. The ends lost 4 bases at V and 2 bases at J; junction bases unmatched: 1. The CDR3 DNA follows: TGTGCCATCAGTGGCAGGGGGCAAGAGACCCAGTACTTC. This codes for CAISGRGQETQYF.

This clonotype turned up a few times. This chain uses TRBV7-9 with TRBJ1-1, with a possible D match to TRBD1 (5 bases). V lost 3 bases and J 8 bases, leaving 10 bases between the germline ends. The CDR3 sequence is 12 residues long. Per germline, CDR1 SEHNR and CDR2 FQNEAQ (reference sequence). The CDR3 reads CASSFSAGEAFF. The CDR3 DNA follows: TGTGCCAGCAGCTTTAGCGCAGGGGAAGCTTTCTTT.

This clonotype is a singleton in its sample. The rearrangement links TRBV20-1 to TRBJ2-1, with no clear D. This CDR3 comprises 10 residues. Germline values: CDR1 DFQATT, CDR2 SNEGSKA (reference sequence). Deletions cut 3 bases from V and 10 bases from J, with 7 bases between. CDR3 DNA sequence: TGCAGTGCTAGTGCCGGGGAGCAGTTCTTC. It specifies CSASAGEQFF.

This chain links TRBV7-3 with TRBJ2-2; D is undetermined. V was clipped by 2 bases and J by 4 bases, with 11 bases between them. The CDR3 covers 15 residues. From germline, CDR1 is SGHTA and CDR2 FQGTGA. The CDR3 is CASSLHGPVTGELFF. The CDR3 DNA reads TGTGCCAGCAGCTTACACGGACCGGTCACCGGGGAGCTGTTTTTT. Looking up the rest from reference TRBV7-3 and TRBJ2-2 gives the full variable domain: GAGVSQTPSNKVTEKGKYVELRCDPISGHTALYWYRQSLGQGPEFLIYFQGTGAADDSGLPNDRFFAVRPEGSVSTLKIQRTERGDSAVYLCASSLHGPVTGELFFGEGSRLTVL.

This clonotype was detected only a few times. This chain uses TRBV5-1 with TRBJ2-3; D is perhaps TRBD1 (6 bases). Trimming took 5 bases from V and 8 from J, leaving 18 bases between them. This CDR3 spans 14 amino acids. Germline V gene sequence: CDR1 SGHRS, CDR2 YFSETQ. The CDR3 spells CASRGGIGNITQYF. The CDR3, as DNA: TGCGCCAGCAGAGGGGGAATAGGGAATATTACGCAGTATTTT.

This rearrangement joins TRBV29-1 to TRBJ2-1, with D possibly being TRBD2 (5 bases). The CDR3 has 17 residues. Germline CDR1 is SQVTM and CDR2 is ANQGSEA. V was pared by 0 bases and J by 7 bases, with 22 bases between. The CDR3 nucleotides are TGCAGCGTTGAAGATCACTGGAGGACGGGTTTTAAGAATGAGCAGTTCTTC. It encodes CSVEDHWRTGFKNEQFF.

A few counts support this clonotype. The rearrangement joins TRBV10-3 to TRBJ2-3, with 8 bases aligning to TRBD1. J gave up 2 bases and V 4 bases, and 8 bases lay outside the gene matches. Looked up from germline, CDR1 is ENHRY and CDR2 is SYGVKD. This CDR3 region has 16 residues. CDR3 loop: CAISVTGVIHTDTQYF. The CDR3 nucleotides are TGTGCCATCAGTGTGACAGGGGTGATCCACACAGATACGCAGTATTTT.

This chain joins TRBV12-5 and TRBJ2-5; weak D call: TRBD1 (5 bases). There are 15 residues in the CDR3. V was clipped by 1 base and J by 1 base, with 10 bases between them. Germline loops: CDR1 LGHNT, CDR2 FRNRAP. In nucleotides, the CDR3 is TGTGCTAGTGGTTTGGCAAGGACAAGCCAAGAGACCCAGTACTTC. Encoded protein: CASGLARTSQETQYF.

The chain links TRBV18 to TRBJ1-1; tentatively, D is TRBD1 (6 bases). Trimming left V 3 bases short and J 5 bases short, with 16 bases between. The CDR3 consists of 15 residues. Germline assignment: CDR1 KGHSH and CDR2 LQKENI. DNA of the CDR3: TGTGCCAGCTCACCTTATGTGGGGGCAGGAACTGAAGCTTTCTTT. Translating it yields CASSPYVGAGTEAFF.

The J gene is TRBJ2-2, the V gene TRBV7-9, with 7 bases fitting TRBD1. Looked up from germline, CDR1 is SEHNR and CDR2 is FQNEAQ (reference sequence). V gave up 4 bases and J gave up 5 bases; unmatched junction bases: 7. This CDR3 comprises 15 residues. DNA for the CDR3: TGTGCCAGCAGCTCGACAGGGAGTGGAACCGGGGAGCTGTTTTTT. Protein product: CASSSTGSGTGELFF.

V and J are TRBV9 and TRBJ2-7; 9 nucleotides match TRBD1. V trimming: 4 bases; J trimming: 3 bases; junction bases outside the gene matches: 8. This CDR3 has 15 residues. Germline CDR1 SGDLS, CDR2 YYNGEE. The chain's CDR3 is CASSPGTGRDYEQYF. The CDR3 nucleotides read TGTGCCAGCAGCCCCGGGACAGGGAGAGACTACGAGCAGTACTTC.

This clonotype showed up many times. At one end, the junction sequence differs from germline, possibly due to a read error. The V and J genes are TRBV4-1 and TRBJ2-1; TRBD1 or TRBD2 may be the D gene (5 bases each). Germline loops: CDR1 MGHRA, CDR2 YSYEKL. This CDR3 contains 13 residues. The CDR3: CASSQEGYNEQFF. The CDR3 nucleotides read TGTGCCAGCAGCCAAGAGGGGTACAATGAGCAGTTCTTC.

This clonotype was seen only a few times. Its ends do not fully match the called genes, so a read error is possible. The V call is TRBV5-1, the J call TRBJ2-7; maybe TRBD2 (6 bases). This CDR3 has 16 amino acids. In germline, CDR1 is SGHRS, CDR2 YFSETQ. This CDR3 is CASRLGLWERAYEQYF. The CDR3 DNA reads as TGCGCCAGCAGATTGGGGCTTTGGGAGCGGGCCTACGAGCAGTACTTC. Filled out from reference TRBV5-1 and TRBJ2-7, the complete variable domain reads KAGVTQTPRYLIKTRGQQVTLSCSPISGHRSVSWYQQTPGQGLQFLFEYFSETQRNKGNFPGRFSGRQFSNSRSEMNVSTLELGDSALYLCASRLGLWERAYEQYFGPGTRLTVT.

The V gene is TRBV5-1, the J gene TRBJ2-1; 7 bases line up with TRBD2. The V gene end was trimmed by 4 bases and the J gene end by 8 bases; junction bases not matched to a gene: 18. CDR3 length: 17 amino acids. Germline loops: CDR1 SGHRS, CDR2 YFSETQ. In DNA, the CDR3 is TGCGCCAGCAGCCGGGGGGAGGGTCATCGGACAAGCGATGAGCAGTTCTTC. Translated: CASSRGEGHRTSDEQFF.

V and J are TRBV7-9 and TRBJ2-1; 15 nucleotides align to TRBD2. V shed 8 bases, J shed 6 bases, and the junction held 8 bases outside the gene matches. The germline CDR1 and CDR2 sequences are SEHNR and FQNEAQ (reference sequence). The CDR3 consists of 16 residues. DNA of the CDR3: TGTGCCAGCGAAGGACTAGCGGGAGGGATTGGCAATGAGCAGTTCTTC. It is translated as CASEGLAGGIGNEQFF.